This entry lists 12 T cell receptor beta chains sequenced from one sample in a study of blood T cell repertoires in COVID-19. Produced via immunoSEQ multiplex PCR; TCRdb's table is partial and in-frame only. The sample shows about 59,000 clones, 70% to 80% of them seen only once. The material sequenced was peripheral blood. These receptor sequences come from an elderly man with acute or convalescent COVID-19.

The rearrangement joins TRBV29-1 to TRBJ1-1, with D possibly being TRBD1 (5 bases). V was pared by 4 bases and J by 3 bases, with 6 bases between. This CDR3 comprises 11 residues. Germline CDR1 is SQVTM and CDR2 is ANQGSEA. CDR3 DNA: TGCAGCGTTGGGGGGGACACTGAAGCTTTCTTT. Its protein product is CSVGGDTEAFF.

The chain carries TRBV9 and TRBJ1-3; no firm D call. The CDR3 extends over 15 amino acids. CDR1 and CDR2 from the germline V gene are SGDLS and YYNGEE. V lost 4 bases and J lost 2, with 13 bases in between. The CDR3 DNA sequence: TGTGCCAGCAGCCCCCGTGGGCAGACTGGAAACACCATATATTTT. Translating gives CASSPRGQTGNTIYF.

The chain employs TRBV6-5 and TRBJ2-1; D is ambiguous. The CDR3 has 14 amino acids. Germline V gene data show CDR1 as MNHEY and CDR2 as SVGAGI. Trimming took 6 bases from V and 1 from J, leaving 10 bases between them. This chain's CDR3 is CASSLDGSYNEQFF. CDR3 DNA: TGTGCCAGCAGCCTAGACGGATCCTACAATGAGCAGTTCTTC.

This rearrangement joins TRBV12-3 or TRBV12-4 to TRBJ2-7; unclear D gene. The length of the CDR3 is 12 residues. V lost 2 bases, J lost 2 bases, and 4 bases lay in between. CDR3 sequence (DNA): TGTGCCAGCAGTTTAACTGCCTACGAGCAGTACTTC. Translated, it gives CASSLTAYEQYF.

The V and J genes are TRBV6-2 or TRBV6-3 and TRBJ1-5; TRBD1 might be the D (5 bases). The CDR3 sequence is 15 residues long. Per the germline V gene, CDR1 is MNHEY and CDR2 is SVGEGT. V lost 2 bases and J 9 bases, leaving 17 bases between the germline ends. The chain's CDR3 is CASSYMSTVSRPQHF. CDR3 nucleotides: TGTGCCAGCAGTTACATGTCGACAGTCAGTCGGCCCCAGCATTTT.

The CDR3 here is CASSLGQSNQPQHF. CDR3 coding DNA: TGTGCCAGCTCACTGGGACAGAGCAATCAGCCCCAGCATTTT. The chain links TRBV18 to TRBJ1-5; 7 bases map to TRBD1. Unmatched junction bases numbered 1, after V lost 4 bases and J lost 1 base. The CDR3 consists of 14 residues. Germline-derived CDR1 and CDR2 are KGHSH and LQKENI.

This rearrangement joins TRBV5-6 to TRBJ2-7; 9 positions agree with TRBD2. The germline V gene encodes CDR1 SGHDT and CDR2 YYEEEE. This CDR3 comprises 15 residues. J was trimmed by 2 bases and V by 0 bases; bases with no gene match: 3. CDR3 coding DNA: TGTGCCAGCAGCTTGGTGACTAGCGGTGCCTACGAGCAGTACTTC. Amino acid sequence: CASSLVTSGAYEQYF.

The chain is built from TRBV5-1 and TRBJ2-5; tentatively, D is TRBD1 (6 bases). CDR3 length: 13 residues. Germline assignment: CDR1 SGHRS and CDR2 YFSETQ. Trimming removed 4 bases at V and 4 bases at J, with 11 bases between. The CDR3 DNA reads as TGCGCCAGCAGCCCGACAGGCCGAGAGACCCAGTACTTC. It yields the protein CASSPTGRETQYF.

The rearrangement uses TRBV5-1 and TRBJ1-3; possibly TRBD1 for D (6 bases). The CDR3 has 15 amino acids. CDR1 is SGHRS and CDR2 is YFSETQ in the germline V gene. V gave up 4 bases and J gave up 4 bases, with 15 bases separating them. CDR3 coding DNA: TGCGCCAGCAGCCCTGAGTTGGACAGAGGAAACACCATATATTTT. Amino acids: CASSPELDRGNTIYF.

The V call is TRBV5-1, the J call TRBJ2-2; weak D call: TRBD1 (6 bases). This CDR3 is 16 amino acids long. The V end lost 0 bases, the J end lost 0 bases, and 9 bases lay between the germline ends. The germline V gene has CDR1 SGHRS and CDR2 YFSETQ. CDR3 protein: CASSLATGPNTGELFF. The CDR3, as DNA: TGCGCCAGCAGCTTGGCCACAGGGCCGAACACCGGGGAGCTGTTTTTT.

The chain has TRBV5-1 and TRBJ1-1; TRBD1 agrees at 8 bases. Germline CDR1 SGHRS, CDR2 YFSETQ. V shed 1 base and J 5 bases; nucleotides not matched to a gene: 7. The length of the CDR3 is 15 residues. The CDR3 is CASSLNPGGRTEAFF. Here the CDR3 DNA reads TGCGCCAGCAGCTTGAATCCAGGGGGCAGGACTGAAGCTTTCTTT.

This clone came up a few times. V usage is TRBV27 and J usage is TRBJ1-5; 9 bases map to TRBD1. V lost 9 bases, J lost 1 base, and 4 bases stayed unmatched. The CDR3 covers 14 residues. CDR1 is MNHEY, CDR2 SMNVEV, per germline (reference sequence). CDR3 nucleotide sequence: TGTGCCAGTAAGGACAGGGGAAGCAATCAGCCCCAGCATTTT. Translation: CASKDRGSNQPQHF.